A few counts support the clone carrying this TCR beta chain. This specimen belongs to a study of T cells of healthy individuals. The CDR3 extends over 15 amino acids. Germline CDR1 DFQATT, CDR2 SNEGSKA (reference sequence). Trimming cost V 3 bases and J 5 bases; bases outside gene matches: 6. TCRdb re-analysed the 5' RACE reads in MiXCR, keeping a single row per CDR3 protein. The sample carries 38,000 or so distinct CDR3 sequences, roughly 4.3% recorded once. The V call is TRBV20-1, the J call TRBJ2-1; 11 nucleotides match TRBD2. This clonotype was sampled from a human donor in good health. The CDR3 bases are TGCAGTGCTAGTACTAGCGGGGGAGGCAACAATGAGCAGTTCTTC. Translating gives CSASTSGGGNNEQFF.